What follows are 21 T cell receptor beta chains derived from one specimen sequenced in a study of cytomegalovirus exposure and HLA in healthy donors. The study ran its PCR with 60 Vbeta and 13 Jbeta primers. Clones were read by immunoSEQ multiplex PCR, and TCRdb kept only the in-frame ones, dropping some. This repertoire shows some 140,000 clones, roughly 85% found once; its top ten account for approximately 7%. The sequencing input was PBMCs. The source is a man between 35 and 55 years old in good health and CMV-seropositive.

The table lists this clone with a few counts. The chain is built from TRBV5-1 and TRBJ2-5; 12 positions agree with TRBD2. Germline trimming cut 6 bases from V and 5 bases from J; bases unmatched to any gene: 5. The CDR3 consists of 14 residues. The germline V gene has CDR1 SGHRS and CDR2 YFSETQ. The CDR3 DNA reads TGCGCCAGCACCCTAGCGGGAGGGAGCGAGACCCAGTACTTC. Its protein is CASTLAGGSETQYF.

This sequence joins TRBV2 and TRBJ2-1; TRBD2 might be the D (5 bases). The germline V gene has CDR1 SNHLY and CDR2 FYNNEI. The CDR3 totals 15 residues. Trimming removed 8 bases from V and 6 bases from J, with 20 bases in between. CDR3 DNA sequence: TGTGCCAGCCTCCCTCTAAGCGGAGTCCTCAATGAGCAGTTCTTC. Translated: CASLPLSGVLNEQFF.

Only a few counts were recorded for this clone. This chain joins TRBV7-3 and TRBJ2-1; 10 bases are a match to TRBD2. The CDR3 contains 15 residues. The germline gives CDR1 SGHTA, CDR2 FQGTGA. Trimming removed 5 bases from V and 2 bases from J; junction bases left unmatched: 3. DNA for the CDR3: TGTGCCAGCAGCCCTCTAGCGGGAGCCTACAATGAGCAGTTCTTC. It encodes CASSPLAGAYNEQFF.

This chain connects TRBV5-1 to TRBJ1-3; possible D gene TRBD1, 5 bases. Germline V gives CDR1 SGHRS, CDR2 YFSETQ. The CDR3 runs 15 residues. V was trimmed by 3 bases and J by 2 bases, leaving 12 bases between them. The CDR3 coding sequence is TGCGCCAGCAGCTCCCCGGGAGGGGCTGGAAACACCATATATTTT. This codes for CASSSPGGAGNTIYF.

This chain connects TRBV4-3 to TRBJ1-1; 9 nucleotides match TRBD1. Germline V CDR1 and CDR2: LGHNA, YSLEER. The CDR3 sequence is 12 residues long. Trimming took 5 bases from V and 10 from J; bases not matched to a gene: 5. The CDR3 protein is CASSLDRGGAFF. The DNA of the CDR3 is TGCGCCAGCAGCTTGGACAGGGGCGGAGCTTTCTTT.

The genes are TRBV7-3 and TRBJ1-2; 9 nucleotides align to TRBD1. With 5 bases clipped from V and 7 bases from J, the junction kept 5 bases outside the gene matches. Per the germline V gene, CDR1 is SGHTA and CDR2 is FQGTGA. The length of the CDR3 is 13 residues. The CDR3 DNA sequence: TGTGCCAGCAGCGCCGCGACAGGGGGTGGCTACACCTTC. As protein: CASSAATGGGYTF.

This clone has a count of ten or more. The chain links TRBV9 to TRBJ2-2; the match to TRBD1 covers 8 bases. The V gene end was trimmed by 4 bases and the J gene end by 5 bases; junction bases not matched to a gene: 16. Germline loops: CDR1 SGDLS, CDR2 YYNGEE. The CDR3 extends over 18 amino acids. The CDR3: CASSPMLDRGGMTGELFF. The CDR3 nucleotides are TGTGCCAGCAGCCCCATGCTAGACAGGGGTGGGATGACCGGGGAGCTGTTTTTT. The variable domain in full, with the rest retrieved from reference TRBV9 and TRBJ2-2, is DSGVTQTPKHLITATGQRVTLRCSPRSGDLSVYWYQQSLDQGLQFLIQYYNGEERAKGNILERFSAQQFPDLHSELNLSSLELGDSALYFCASSPMLDRGGMTGELFFGEGSRLTVL.

V is TRBV10-3 and J is TRBJ2-7, with 7 positions matching TRBD1. This CDR3 has 16 residues. Per germline, CDR1 ENHRY and CDR2 SYGVKD. V lost 6 bases, J lost 0 bases, and 11 bases stayed unmatched. This chain's CDR3 is CAIRPGRGFPSYEQYF. The CDR3 DNA is TGTGCCATCAGGCCAGGCAGGGGGTTTCCCTCCTACGAGCAGTACTTC.

V and J are TRBV7-8 and TRBJ1-5, with a tentative D call TRBD1 (6 bases). The germline gives CDR1 SGHVS, CDR2 FQNEAQ. The CDR3 is 14 amino acids. With 3 bases removed from V and 7 bases from J, the gap between germline ends came to 13 bases. CDR3 DNA sequence: TGTGCCAGCAGCTTCTCTGAGGACAGCCAGCCCCAGCATTTT. Its protein product is CASSFSEDSQPQHF.

The chain employs TRBV18 and TRBJ2-7; 12 bases fit TRBD1. Trimming removed 5 bases from V and 5 bases from J; junction bases left unmatched: 4. The CDR3 loop spans 14 amino acids. Germline lookup yields CDR1 KGHSH and CDR2 LQKENI. The CDR3: CASSSGTGGDEQYF. The CDR3, as DNA: TGTGCCAGCTCATCCGGGACAGGGGGCGACGAGCAGTACTTC.

This sequence joins TRBV5-1 and TRBJ2-1, with 10 bases lining up with TRBD2. CDR1 is SGHRS and CDR2 is YFSETQ in the germline V gene. The CDR3 runs to 17 residues. J was trimmed by 8 bases and V by 2 bases; bases with no gene match: 13. The CDR3 sequence: CASSFSGGLAGVDEQFF. In DNA form, the CDR3 reads TGCGCCAGCAGCTTCTCCGGGGGCCTAGCGGGAGTGGATGAGCAGTTCTTC.

The V gene is TRBV9, the J gene TRBJ2-2, with a weak D call TRBD2 (6 bases). CDR3 length: 16 residues. Trimming removed 1 base at V and 1 base at J, with 11 bases between. The germline CDR1 and CDR2 sequences are SGDLS and YYNGEE. In DNA, the CDR3 is TGTGCCAGCAGCGTAAAGCGGGCCATGAACACCGGGGAGCTGTTTTTT. This sequence encodes CASSVKRAMNTGELFF.

This clone has just one count. This chain links TRBV6-1 with TRBJ1-5; no clear D. Germline lookup yields CDR1 MNHNS and CDR2 SASEGT. The CDR3 length is 14 residues. V dropped 4 bases and J dropped 5 bases, with 12 bases sitting between them. The CDR3 DNA is TGTGCCAGCAGTGCACGGAGGATCGATCAGCCCCAGCATTTT. Encoded protein: CASSARRIDQPQHF.

The chain couples TRBV27 to TRBJ2-7; TRBD2 agrees at 8 bases. V gave up 2 bases and J gave up 2 bases; unmatched junction bases: 5. Germline V CDR1 and CDR2: MNHEY, SMNVEV (reference sequence). CDR3 length: 15 residues. CDR3 DNA sequence: TGTGCCAGCAGTTTACGGGGGGGGCGTACCTACGAGCAGTACTTC. Translating it yields CASSLRGGRTYEQYF.

The chain joins TRBV7-8 to TRBJ2-7, with TRBD2 matching 7 bases. The CDR3 totals 15 residues. The germline CDR1 and CDR2 sequences are SGHVS and FQNEAQ. V dropped 4 bases and J dropped 0; count of bases not matched to a gene: 6. CDR3 sequence reads: CASSSGTTRSYEQYF. The CDR3 DNA reads as TGTGCCAGCAGCTCCGGGACTACACGCTCCTACGAGCAGTACTTC. The whole variable domain, filled in from reference TRBV7-8 and TRBJ2-7, reads GAGVSQSPRYKVAKRGQDVALRCDPISGHVSLFWYQQALGQGPEFLTYFQNEAQLDKSGLPSDRFFAERPEGSVSTLKIQRTQQEDSAVYLCASSSGTTRSYEQYFGPGTRLTVT.

The CDR3: CASNYADRAYEQYF. The CDR3 DNA sequence: TGTGCCAGCAATTATGCTGACAGGGCCTACGAGCAGTACTTC. This chain uses TRBV2 with TRBJ2-7, with 7 bases identical to TRBD1. The J segment lost 2 bases and the V segment lost 7 bases, leaving 8 bases of the junction unmatched. The length of the CDR3 is 14 residues. CDR1 is SNHLY, CDR2 FYNNEI, per germline.

The chain carries TRBV15 and TRBJ2-6; D is unclear. The CDR3 covers 16 residues. Looked up from germline, CDR1 is LNHNV and CDR2 is YYDKDF (reference sequence). V was trimmed by 0 bases and J by 0 bases, leaving 6 bases between them. The CDR3, as DNA: TGTGCCACCAGCAGAGACCCCTACTCTGGGGCCAACGTCCTGACTTTC. Protein: CATSRDPYSGANVLTF.

V usage is TRBV11-2 and J usage is TRBJ2-4; D not certain. Trimming took off 2 bases at V and 8 bases at J, with 7 bases between the two ends. From germline, CDR1 is SGHAT and CDR2 FQNNGV. CDR3 length: 12 amino acids. The DNA for the CDR3 is TGTGCCAGCAGCTTATTCACTGACATTCAGTACTTC. Residues: CASSLFTDIQYF.

The chain combines TRBV5-4 with TRBJ1-2, with D unresolved. This CDR3 contains 14 residues. Germline V lookup: CDR1 SGHNT, CDR2 YYREEE (reference sequence). V shed 6 bases and J shed 5 bases, with 17 bases lying between them. The CDR3 is CASTKARGLYGYTF. The CDR3 DNA follows: TGTGCCAGCACTAAGGCGCGAGGGTTATATGGCTACACCTTC.

This clone appeared a single time. The chain has TRBV28 and TRBJ1-3, with D maybe TRBD1 (6 bases). CDR1 is MDHEN, CDR2 SYDVKM, per germline. The CDR3 contains 16 residues. V was clipped by 4 bases and J by 2 bases, with 15 bases between them. The CDR3 loop is CASSSPGTRAGNTIYF. DNA for the CDR3: TGTGCCAGCAGTTCCCCTGGGACAAGAGCTGGAAACACCATATATTTT.

This chain links TRBV12-5 with TRBJ2-7, with D possibly TRBD1 on 6 matching bases. The V and J ends lost 3 bases and 5 bases respectively, with 11 bases between them. This CDR3 contains 13 residues. The V gene's germline CDR1 is LGHNT and CDR2 FRNRAP. The CDR3 DNA follows: TGTGCTAGTGGTTTACAGGGCTTCGACGAGCAGTACTTC. This gives the protein CASGLQGFDEQYF.